Listed below are T cell receptor beta chains from one sample, sequenced in a study of radiotherapy plus CTLA-4 blockade in lung cancer. Sequencing used immunoSEQ multiplex PCR; TCRdb keeps in-frame clones, though not all of them. The sample has approximately 28,000 clones, roughly 80% seen once; the top ten hold roughly 7.2%. Material: peripheral blood, obtained from a patient treated with radiotherapy plus ipilimumab. These receptor sequences come from a human donor with non-small cell lung cancer who had stable disease on radiotherapy plus ipilimumab. Each CDR3 is given with its conserved first and last residue. The order of the fields is CDR3 protein, clone size, D gene, CDR3 length, V gene. A D gene is named only where the DNA matches it firmly. A row's size may be missing; if present it is once, few, many or a size class.

CDR3aa: CSLRQGVEAFF
abundance: NA
d_gene: TRBD1
len: 11
v_gene: TRBV29-1

CDR3aa: CASSSTGDRGYGYTF
abundance: NA
d_gene: TRBD1
len: 15
v_gene: TRBV7-2

CDR3aa: CATRGPREGTEAFF
abundance: NA
d_gene: NA
len: 14
v_gene: TRBV15

CDR3aa: CASSRGGRGLNQPQHF
abundance: NA
d_gene: TRBD1
len: 16
v_gene: TRBV27

CDR3aa: CASSQGYSDTEAFF
abundance: once
d_gene: TRBD1
len: 14
v_gene: TRBV5-1

CDR3aa: CASSSPRTMNTEAFF
abundance: NA
d_gene: NA
len: 15
v_gene: TRBV13

CDR3aa: CASSLGATTDTQYF
abundance: NA
d_gene: NA
len: 14
v_gene: TRBV5-1

CDR3aa: CSVEDVKTGGTDTQYF
abundance: NA
d_gene: TRBD1
len: 16
v_gene: TRBV29-1

CDR3aa: CASSLASAAANEKLFF
abundance: NA
d_gene: NA
len: 16
v_gene: TRBV5-4

CDR3aa: CASSKETGDRQPQHF
abundance: NA
d_gene: NA
len: 15
v_gene: TRBV21-1

CDR3aa: CASSLDSGQGGGNQPQHF
abundance: NA
d_gene: TRBD1
len: 18
v_gene: TRBV7-2

CDR3aa: CASSPKSGGQLGGDNEQFF
abundance: NA
d_gene: NA
len: 19
v_gene: TRBV7-3

CDR3aa: CAHASFSRSNQPQHF
abundance: NA
d_gene: NA
len: 15
v_gene: TRBV28

CDR3aa: CASSLRSDTQYF
abundance: few
d_gene: NA
len: 12
v_gene: TRBV7-3

CDR3aa: CASSWGRGSNQPQHF
abundance: NA
d_gene: NA
len: 15
v_gene: TRBV13

CDR3aa: CASSGQGGEKLFF
abundance: NA
d_gene: NA
len: 13
v_gene: TRBV5-1

CDR3aa: CASSVGGTTYNEQFF
abundance: NA
d_gene: NA
len: 15
v_gene: TRBV9

CDR3aa: CATSRDLGGETQYF
abundance: NA
d_gene: NA
len: 14
v_gene: TRBV15

CDR3aa: CASRTGTSGLLTQYF
abundance: NA
d_gene: TRBD2
len: 15
v_gene: TRBV10-2

CDR3aa: CASSLGHYNSPLHF
abundance: NA
d_gene: NA
len: 14
v_gene: TRBV4-3

CDR3aa: CASGSAKNIQYF
abundance: NA
d_gene: NA
len: 12
v_gene: TRBV7-2

CDR3aa: CATQGSGNTIYF
abundance: NA
d_gene: TRBD1
len: 12
v_gene: TRBV14

CDR3aa: CASSSPTGLAGSTDTQYF
abundance: NA
d_gene: TRBD2
len: 18
v_gene: TRBV11-2

CDR3aa: CAWSGTGVNEQFF
abundance: NA
d_gene: TRBD1
len: 13
v_gene: TRBV30

CDR3aa: CASSEALGGTEAFF
abundance: NA
d_gene: NA
len: 14
v_gene: TRBV6-1

CDR3aa: CASAGISLVDGYTF
abundance: NA
d_gene: NA
len: 14
v_gene: TRBV14

CDR3aa: CASSEFTPNSNQPQHF
abundance: NA
d_gene: NA
len: 16
v_gene: TRBV10-2

CDR3aa: CASGVLTDTQYF
abundance: NA
d_gene: NA
len: 12
v_gene: TRBV28

CDR3aa: CASSDSGGSDEAFF
abundance: NA
d_gene: TRBD1
len: 14
v_gene: TRBV5-1

CDR3aa: CASSKGSAPYEQYF
abundance: NA
d_gene: NA
len: 14
v_gene: TRBV19

CDR3aa: CASKGQGDEQFF
abundance: once
d_gene: TRBD1
len: 12
v_gene: TRBV6-5

CDR3aa: CASSQLDPDTQYF
abundance: NA
d_gene: NA
len: 13
v_gene: TRBV4-2

CDR3aa: CSVRPGPNEQFF
abundance: NA
d_gene: NA
len: 12
v_gene: TRBV29-1

CDR3aa: CAWTGGESSGANVLTF
abundance: NA
d_gene: NA
len: 16
v_gene: TRBV30

CDR3aa: CASSVTVNYGYTF
abundance: NA
d_gene: NA
len: 13
v_gene: TRBV27

CDR3aa: CASVPTTLSSNEQFF
abundance: NA
d_gene: NA
len: 15
v_gene: TRBV19

CDR3aa: CASTPTGVNTEAFF
abundance: NA
d_gene: TRBD1
len: 14
v_gene: TRBV6-1

CDR3aa: CASSPRGRNEQFF
abundance: NA
d_gene: NA
len: 13
v_gene: TRBV9

CDR3aa: CASSQTSGGSNDEQFF
abundance: NA
d_gene: TRBD2
len: 16
v_gene: TRBV4-3

CDR3aa: CASRTSGANVLTF
abundance: NA
d_gene: NA
len: 13
v_gene: TRBV19

CDR3aa: CASSQGAHDYGYTF
abundance: NA
d_gene: NA
len: 14
v_gene: TRBV14

CDR3aa: CASRGDYYTF
abundance: NA
d_gene: NA
len: 10
v_gene: TRBV7-2

CDR3aa: CASSTQGARGTEAFF
abundance: NA
d_gene: TRBD1
len: 15
v_gene: TRBV5-1

CDR3aa: CASSLVGTEAFF
abundance: NA
d_gene: NA
len: 12
v_gene: TRBV28

CDR3aa: CASREGQVLLTDTQYF
abundance: NA
d_gene: TRBD1
len: 16
v_gene: TRBV5-8

CDR3aa: CASSPSPAYEQYF
abundance: NA
d_gene: NA
len: 13
v_gene: TRBV11-2

CDR3aa: CASNLRPNEQFF
abundance: NA
d_gene: NA
len: 12
v_gene: TRBV5-1

CDR3aa: CASRDEQGTEAFF
abundance: NA
d_gene: TRBD1
len: 13
v_gene: TRBV6-5

CDR3aa: CASAEGGKNYGYTF
abundance: NA
d_gene: NA
len: 14
v_gene: TRBV7-3

CDR3aa: CASSSTGDTIYF
abundance: NA
d_gene: NA
len: 12
v_gene: TRBV5-1

CDR3aa: CASSPPSDTGELFF
abundance: once
d_gene: NA
len: 14
v_gene: TRBV18

CDR3aa: CASSVGSTGEIDSEAFF
abundance: NA
d_gene: TRBD1
len: 17
v_gene: TRBV9

CDR3aa: CASSLFRGYEQYF
abundance: NA
d_gene: NA
len: 13
v_gene: TRBV7-9

CDR3aa: CASSEAYQMNTEAFF
abundance: NA
d_gene: NA
len: 15
v_gene: TRBV6-1

CDR3aa: CASSYWGGQETQYF
abundance: NA
d_gene: TRBD2
len: 14
v_gene: TRBV6-6

CDR3aa: CAWRRKGGGSTEAFF
abundance: NA
d_gene: TRBD1
len: 15
v_gene: TRBV30

CDR3aa: CASSEQGGGGYTF
abundance: NA
d_gene: TRBD1
len: 13
v_gene: TRBV6-1

CDR3aa: CASSLLGQGNQPQHF
abundance: NA
d_gene: TRBD1
len: 15
v_gene: TRBV28

CDR3aa: CASSELNLSNQPQHF
abundance: NA
d_gene: NA
len: 15
v_gene: TRBV6-1

CDR3aa: CASSLVADSNTEAFF
abundance: NA
d_gene: NA
len: 15
v_gene: TRBV7-2